The 16 T cell receptor beta chains listed next were all sequenced from one sample in a study of identical twins. From the 5' RACE reads, TCRdb called clonotypes with MiXCR, one entry per CDR3 protein. The table shows about 190,000 distinct CDR3 sequences, with more than 15% occurring only once. These data were also reused for a study on T cells expressing NK-cell markers.

What was sequenced was CD8+ T cells sorted from blood. These receptors all stem from a woman aged 18-29 years in good health.

This clonotype was picked up a small number of times. One end of the junction does not line up with germline, which may come from a read error. The V gene is TRBV12-3 or TRBV12-4, the J gene TRBJ1-4; TRBD1 matches at 8 bases. The CDR3 covers 14 residues. For the CDR3, the DNA is TGTGCCAACAGTCTACCGACAGGGGTGGAAAAACTGTTTTTT. The encoded protein is CANSLPTGVEKLFF.

This clonotype showed up just a few times. This rearrangement joins TRBV4-3 to TRBJ1-5; TRBD1 is a possible D gene (5 bases). CDR1 LGHNA and CDR2 YSLEER come from the germline V gene. This CDR3 contains 13 residues. Trimming pared 1 base from V and 6 bases from J, leaving 7 bases between. The CDR3 DNA follows: TGCGCCAGCAGCCAAGTTCAGGGTCAGCCCCAGCATTTT. The encoded protein is CASSQVQGQPQHF.

This clonotype was counted only a few times. This CDR3 is CASSHQREAPQETQYF. The CDR3 region has the DNA TGTGCCAGCTCACACCAGCGGGAGGCCCCCCAAGAGACCCAGTACTTC. The rearrangement links TRBV18 to TRBJ2-5; 9 positions match TRBD2. The ends lost 4 bases at V and 1 base at J; junction bases unmatched: 7. The CDR3 extends over 16 amino acids. Germline V gene sequence: CDR1 KGHSH, CDR2 LQKENI.

The chain carries TRBV27 and TRBJ1-1; D gene uncertain. The V end was cut by 2 bases, the J end by 7 bases, with 11 bases between. CDR1 is MNHEY and CDR2 is SMNVEV in the germline V gene (reference sequence). The CDR3 extends over 13 amino acids. Here the CDR3 DNA reads TGTGCCAGCAGTTTAGGAGGGAGCAGTGAAGCTTTCTTT. Translating it yields CASSLGGSSEAFF.

The CDR3 spells CSVGGGFSEAFF. The DNA of the CDR3 is TGCAGCGTTGGGGGGGGATTTTCTGAAGCTTTCTTT. The chain is built from TRBV29-1 and TRBJ1-1, with a possible D match to TRBD1 (5 bases). Germline V gene sequence: CDR1 SQVTM, CDR2 ANQGSEA. Trimming shortened V by 4 bases and J by 6 bases, and 12 bases separated the two germline ends. The CDR3 length is 12 residues. Looking up the rest from reference TRBV29-1 and TRBJ1-1 gives the full variable domain: SAVISQKPSRDICQRGTSLTIQCQVDSQVTMMFWYRQQPGQSLTLIATANQGSEATYESGFVIDKFPISRPNLTFSTLTVSNMSPEDSSIYLCSVGGGFSEAFFGQGTRLTVV.

The chain combines TRBV20-1 with TRBJ1-5, with TRBD1 identical over 8 bases. This CDR3 comprises 15 residues. J was trimmed by 1 base and V by 6 bases; bases with no gene match: 8. Germline V lookup: CDR1 DFQATT, CDR2 SNEGSKA (reference sequence). CDR3 sequence reads: CSAADRVESNQPQHF. DNA for the CDR3: TGCAGTGCGGCGGACAGGGTCGAAAGCAATCAGCCCCAGCATTTT.

The sample holds a few counts of this clonotype. This chain uses TRBV4-1 with TRBJ2-7, with D tentatively TRBD1 (5 bases). The CDR3 covers 14 residues. The germline V and J ends were trimmed by 0 bases and 2 bases, with 8 bases remaining between them. Germline assignment: CDR1 MGHRA and CDR2 YSYEKL. CDR3 region: CASSQEQATYEQYF. The DNA of the CDR3 is TGCGCCAGCAGCCAAGAACAGGCCACCTACGAGCAGTACTTC.

This clonotype was recorded a few times. The gene calls are TRBV3-1 and TRBJ1-1; D is unclear. V lost 0 bases, J lost 2 bases, and 4 bases lay in between. This CDR3 contains 13 residues. Germline CDR1 and CDR2: LGHDT and YNNKEL (reference sequence). The CDR3 region is CASSQEINTEAFF. The CDR3 DNA is TGTGCCAGCAGCCAAGAAATTAACACTGAAGCTTTCTTT.

The rearrangement uses TRBV7-9 and TRBJ1-5; maybe TRBD1 (5 bases). Trimming cost V 7 bases and J 3 bases, with 13 bases left between them. Germline CDR1 is SEHNR and CDR2 is FQNEAQ (reference sequence). CDR3 length: 14 residues. The CDR3 region is CASTLPRVNQPQHF. DNA for the CDR3: TGTGCCAGCACCCTTCCCAGGGTCAATCAGCCCCAGCATTTT.

The table lists this clonotype with a few counts. The chain combines TRBV11-2 with TRBJ2-1, with 11 bases that match TRBD2. Looked up from germline, CDR1 is SGHAT and CDR2 is FQNNGV. V was clipped by 7 bases and J by 0 bases; unmatched bases: 11. This CDR3 has 18 residues. The CDR3 coding sequence is TGTGCCAGCAATGATCTAGCGGGGGGCCCGTCCTCCTACAATGAGCAGTTCTTC. Residues: CASNDLAGGPSSYNEQFF.

In this sample, this clonotype turned up a few times. The genes are TRBV12-3 or TRBV12-4 and TRBJ2-1; TRBD2 aligns across 7 bases. This CDR3 contains 15 residues. V lost 3 bases and J lost 2; bases outside the gene matches: 4. CDR3 DNA: TGTGCCAGCAGTTTTTCTAGCGGACCCTACAATGAGCAGTTCTTC. This codes for CASSFSSGPYNEQFF.

This clonotype has a handful of counts. The chain is built from TRBV5-1 and TRBJ2-2; D remains ambiguous. Germline assignment: CDR1 SGHRS and CDR2 YFSETQ. Trimming pared 0 bases from V and 0 bases from J, leaving 9 bases between. This CDR3 comprises 16 residues. The CDR3 loop is CASSLAWEPNTGELFF. For the CDR3, the DNA is TGCGCCAGCAGCTTGGCTTGGGAACCGAACACCGGGGAGCTGTTTTTT.

V usage is TRBV25-1 and J usage is TRBJ2-1; D possibly corresponds to TRBD2 (5 bases). The CDR3 spans 16 residues. V lost 3 bases to trimming and J lost 3 bases, with 15 bases between them. Germline CDR1 reads MGHDK; CDR2 reads SYGVNS. CDR3 sequence reads: CASSDEASGNYNEQFF. CDR3 DNA: TGTGCCAGCAGTGACGAGGCGAGCGGTAACTACAATGAGCAGTTCTTC.

The V and J genes are TRBV5-1 and TRBJ1-2; TRBD1 aligns across 11 bases. The CDR3 sequence is 16 residues long. The trim removed 4 bases at V and 4 bases at J, leaving 9 bases unmatched. CDR1 is SGHRS and CDR2 is YFSETQ in the germline V gene. The CDR3, as DNA: TGCGCCAGCAGCAAGGAGAGGACAGGGGGCTTCTATGGCTACACCTTC. Encoded protein: CASSKERTGGFYGYTF.

The V gene is TRBV7-9, the J gene TRBJ2-3; 10 bases match TRBD2. Unmatched junction bases numbered 16, after V lost 10 bases and J lost 3 bases. Looked up from germline, CDR1 is SEHNR and CDR2 is FQNEAQ (reference sequence). The CDR3 totals 17 residues. The CDR3 DNA is TGTGCCACCCCGCCTAGCGGGAGTATATCGGGTACAGATACGCAGTATTTT. It specifies CATPPSGSISGTDTQYF.

The table lists this clonotype with a count of one. The V call is TRBV29-1, the J call TRBJ2-5; 8 bases are shared with TRBD2. The V gene's germline CDR1 is SQVTM and CDR2 ANQGSEA. The CDR3 runs 16 residues. V was pared by 5 bases and J by 4 bases, with 15 bases of the junction left unmatched. The DNA of the CDR3 is TGCAGCGTTCGTCACAGAGGAGCGGGAGCTCGAGAGACCCAGTACTTC. Protein product: CSVRHRGAGARETQYF.